The 5 T cell receptor beta chains listed next were all sequenced from one sample in a study of OX40 agonist ivuxolimab in advanced cancers. The library relied on the immunoSEQ multiplex PCR assay. Here the immuneACCESS table is served through TCRdb, limited to in-frame sequences with V and J called. Missing clones are a known gap in these copies; in checked studies unresolved V genes cover under half, and the rest lacks a known reason. The sample includes about 71,000 clones, with roughly 80% observed a single time. The top ten clonotypes cover 0.4% to 0.5% of the sample. The input for sequencing was CD4+ or CD8+ T cells sorted from blood, taken in a trial of the OX40 agonist ivuxolimab. Receptors were obtained from an adult with an advanced solid tumor such as melanoma, head and neck, liver or kidney cancer.

The chain links TRBV2 to TRBJ1-1, with TRBD1 matching over 9 bases. Trimming removed 5 bases from V and 3 bases from J; junction bases left unmatched: 1. The CDR3 contains 13 residues. Germline CDR1 SNHLY, CDR2 FYNNEI. The CDR3 DNA reads TGTGCCAGCAGTTGGACAGGGGACACTGAAGCTTTCTTT. It encodes CASSWTGDTEAFF.

This chain uses TRBV19 with TRBJ2-1; D tentatively reads TRBD1 or TRBD2 (5 bases each). The germline CDR1 and CDR2 sequences are LNHDA and SQIVND (reference sequence). The germline V and J ends were trimmed by 4 bases and 12 bases, with 22 bases remaining between them. The CDR3 runs 15 residues. Here the CDR3 DNA reads TGTGCCAGTAGTAATCCGGGACCAGTGGTTGGTGGGCAGTTCTTC. It codes for CASSNPGPVVGGQFF.

The chain uses TRBV6-1 and TRBJ2-5; D call uncertain. Per the germline V gene, CDR1 is MNHNS and CDR2 is SASEGT. The CDR3 spans 11 residues. The V and J ends lost 6 bases and 3 bases respectively, with 5 bases between them. In DNA form, the CDR3 reads TGTGCCAGCAGCGCCAAAGAGACCCAGTACTTC. This encodes CASSAKETQYF.

This chain connects TRBV7-7 to TRBJ2-1, with TRBD2 as a possible D gene (5 bases). The CDR3 has 17 residues. V was pared by 4 bases and J by 4 bases, with 20 bases between. Germline V CDR1 and CDR2: SSHAT, FNYEAQ (reference sequence). In DNA, the CDR3 is TGTGCCAGCAGCTACTATCCTACGGGAACCCCATACAATGAGCAGTTCTTC. Translation gives CASSYYPTGTPYNEQFF.

The J gene is TRBJ2-1, the V gene TRBV6-5; D is ambiguous. Per the germline V gene, CDR1 is MNHEY and CDR2 is SVGAGI. The CDR3 consists of 11 residues. V lost 10 bases and J lost 0, with 4 bases in between. CDR3 nucleotide sequence: TGTGCCACCGCCTCCTACAATGAGCAGTTCTTC. Translating it yields CATASYNEQFF.